A single sample gave rise to the 17 T cell receptor beta chains below, sequenced in a study of technical replicates of blood from a handful of donors. Assay used: immunoSEQ multiplex PCR; TCRdb lists only in-frame clones, some missing. The sample holds tens of thousands of clones, around 87% seen once. Material for sequencing was PBMCs. The receptor set was obtained from a human donor in good health. Some clones in this sample may be carry-over from other donors' samples.

The chain uses TRBV11-2 and TRBJ2-7, with TRBD2 matching over 8 bases. Per the germline V gene, CDR1 is SGHAT and CDR2 is FQNNGV. The CDR3 contains 15 residues. J was trimmed by 5 bases and V by 5 bases; bases with no gene match: 11. CDR3: CASSRPSGRGHEQYF. Written as DNA, the CDR3 is TGTGCCAGCAGCCGACCCTCCGGGAGGGGACACGAGCAGTACTTC.

The count of this clone is one. The genes are TRBV15 and TRBJ2-1; D is possibly TRBD1 (5 bases). This CDR3 has 14 residues. Trimming removed 0 bases at V and 5 bases at J, with 8 bases between. Germline V gives CDR1 LNHNV, CDR2 YYDKDF (reference sequence). The DNA of the CDR3 is TGTGCCACCAGCAGAGACAGGACAAACAATGAGCAGTTCTTC. Protein: CATSRDRTNNEQFF.

V gene TRBV7-8 combines with J gene TRBJ1-5; D remains ambiguous. The CDR3 covers 15 residues. Trimming shortened V by 0 bases and J by 2 bases, and 8 bases separated the two germline ends. Per the germline V gene, CDR1 is SGHVS and CDR2 is FQNEAQ. The CDR3 DNA is TGTGCCAGCAGCTTAGCGATAGATGGCAATCAGCCCCAGCATTTT. Its protein is CASSLAIDGNQPQHF.

The chain links TRBV10-3 to TRBJ1-5, with a possible D match to TRBD1 (6 bases). Trimming stripped 2 bases from V and 6 bases from J, with 11 bases between. There are 14 residues in the CDR3. Germline V CDR1 and CDR2: ENHRY, SYGVKD. DNA of the CDR3: TGTGCCATCAGTGAGACCACGACAGGTCAGCCCCAGCATTTT. Encoded protein: CAISETTTGQPQHF.

The rearrangement uses TRBV11-3 and TRBJ2-7; D call uncertain. Trimming removed 5 bases at V and 2 bases at J, with 10 bases between. Germline CDR1 SGHNT, CDR2 YENEEA. The length of the CDR3 is 13 residues. The CDR3 protein is CASSPRRTYEQYF. The CDR3 bases are TGTGCCAGCAGCCCTAGGAGAACCTACGAGCAGTACTTC.

This clone was detected only once. The V gene is TRBV7-8, the J gene TRBJ2-1, with D possibly TRBD2 on 6 matching bases. Trimming took 1 base from V and 3 from J, leaving 10 bases between them. The CDR3 is made up of 15 amino acids. Germline V gene data show CDR1 as SGHVS and CDR2 as FQNEAQ. The CDR3 here is CASSLVGGVYNEQFF. CDR3 DNA: TGTGCCAGCAGCTTAGTCGGGGGAGTCTACAATGAGCAGTTCTTC.

This chain links TRBV6-5 with TRBJ1-2; 7 nucleotides agree with TRBD1. CDR3 length: 14 residues. From germline, CDR1 is MNHEY and CDR2 SVGAGI. Trimming at V came to 5 bases and at J to 5 bases, leaving 8 bases not matched to a gene. The CDR3 loop reads CASSLQRGQYGYTF. CDR3 nucleotides: TGTGCCAGCAGTCTCCAGAGGGGGCAATATGGCTACACCTTC.

This chain joins TRBV7-8 and TRBJ2-1, with D unclear. Germline lookup yields CDR1 SGHVS and CDR2 FQNEAQ. Between the trimmed V and J ends, which lost 5 bases and 10 bases, there was a span of 9 bases. The CDR3 loop spans 11 amino acids. The CDR3 nucleotides are TGTGCCAGCAGCGCGCACCACGAGCAGTTCTTC. This translates into CASSAHHEQFF.

The V call is TRBV7-9, the J call TRBJ1-5, with 8 bases matching TRBD1. J gave up 3 bases and V 3 bases, and 7 bases lay outside the gene matches. The germline gives CDR1 SEHNR, CDR2 FQNEAQ (reference sequence). This CDR3 region has 16 residues. The CDR3 spells CASSLSGTGINQPQHF. CDR3 sequence (DNA): TGTGCCAGCAGCTTGTCCGGGACAGGAATCAATCAGCCCCAGCATTTT.

The chain employs TRBV6-5 and TRBJ1-1, with TRBD1 matching 10 bases. Trimming took 9 bases from V and 0 from J; bases not matched to a gene: 7. CDR1 MNHEY and CDR2 SVGAGI come from the germline V gene. CDR3 size: 15 residues. The CDR3 reads CASGQGVYMNTEAFF. The DNA for the CDR3 is TGTGCCAGTGGACAGGGGGTATACATGAACACTGAAGCTTTCTTT.

V is TRBV11-2 and J is TRBJ1-4; D remains unclear. This CDR3 is built from 15 residues. CDR1 and CDR2 (germline): SGHAT, FQNNGV. V gave up 1 base and J gave up 0 bases, with 6 bases separating them. CDR3 coding DNA: TGTGCCAGCAGCTTAGTGCAGACAACTAATGAAAAACTGTTTTTT. Protein: CASSLVQTTNEKLFF.

This clone was picked up one time. This chain connects TRBV7-3 to TRBJ2-7; possibly TRBD1 for D (8 bases). CDR3 size: 15 residues. V was clipped by 5 bases and J by 2 bases, with 16 bases between them. Per the germline V gene, CDR1 is SGHTA and CDR2 is FQGTGA. CDR3: CASSEQAGQAYEQYF. The CDR3 DNA reads TGTGCCAGCAGCGAACAAGCGGGACAGGCCTACGAGCAGTACTTC.

V usage is TRBV29-1 and J usage is TRBJ2-1; 11 bases align to TRBD1. This CDR3 region has 13 residues. From germline, CDR1 is SQVTM and CDR2 ANQGSEA. Germline trimming cut 3 bases from V and 6 bases from J; bases unmatched to any gene: 1. The CDR3 sequence is CSVDGTGGNEQFF. The CDR3 nucleotides are TGCAGCGTTGACGGGACAGGGGGCAATGAGCAGTTCTTC.

The chain combines TRBV6-1 with TRBJ1-4; D possibly corresponds to TRBD1 (5 bases). The CDR3 totals 13 residues. V was shortened by 10 bases and J by 8 bases, with 17 bases between the two germline ends. Germline values: CDR1 MNHNS, CDR2 SASEGT. CDR3 bases: TGTGCCATCAGAGAGACAGCGGGAGAAAAACTGTTTTTT. Its protein product is CAIRETAGEKLFF.

V and J are TRBV5-4 and TRBJ2-3; 7 bases are shared with TRBD2. Germline-derived CDR1 and CDR2 are SGHNT and YYREEE (reference sequence). V shed 3 bases, J shed 4 bases, and the junction held 8 bases outside the gene matches. The CDR3 is 15 amino acids. CDR3 bases: TGTGCCAGCAGCTGGCTAGCGGCCCTGCCAGATACGCAGTATTTT. This sequence encodes CASSWLAALPDTQYF.

This clone was detected a few times. The rearrangement joins TRBV9 to TRBJ2-1; no definite D call. The CDR3 is made up of 13 amino acids. Trimming pared 6 bases from V and 2 bases from J, leaving 9 bases between. Germline V lookup: CDR1 SGDLS, CDR2 YYNGEE. The CDR3 protein is CASNFLAYNEQFF. The DNA of the CDR3 is TGTGCCAGCAATTTCCTTGCCTACAATGAGCAGTTCTTC.

The chain links TRBV2 to TRBJ1-5, with 8 bases fitting TRBD1. V dropped 6 bases and J dropped 4; count of bases not matched to a gene: 11. CDR3 length equals 16 residues. Germline-derived CDR1 and CDR2 are SNHLY and FYNNEI. DNA for the CDR3: TGTGCCAGCAGGAAAGACAGGGGCGTTTTAAATCAGCCCCAGCATTTT. It codes for CASRKDRGVLNQPQHF.